Below are 17 T cell receptor beta chains sequenced from a single sample in a study of blood T cell repertoires in COVID-19 (dated by TCRdb to about 2020). The library was produced with the immunoSEQ multiplex PCR assay. Sourced from immuneACCESS, this table was stored by TCRdb with only in-frame sequences that have V and J called. A share of the clones is absent; for the studies checked, an unresolved V gene accounts for under half, and the remainder has no known explanation. This sample gives some 190,000 clones in total; roughly 89% of them show up just once. Around 2.3% of the sample goes to the ten largest clones. The sequencing input was PBMCs or T cells enriched from blood (not recorded which). These receptors were collected from a woman between 40 and 50 years old with acute COVID-19.

This chain links TRBV24-1 with TRBJ2-1, with 9 nucleotides matching TRBD1. V lost 5 bases to trimming and J lost 4 bases; unmatched junction nucleotides: 8. The V gene's germline CDR1 is KGHDR and CDR2 SFDVKD. The CDR3 totals 16 residues. The CDR3 sequence is CATSGEGQGRYNEQFF. The CDR3 DNA reads as TGTGCCACCAGTGGCGAGGGACAGGGCCGGTACAATGAGCAGTTCTTC.

The chain couples TRBV6-2 or TRBV6-3 to TRBJ1-2; TRBD1 agrees at 8 bases. Germline CDR1 MNHEY, CDR2 SVGEGT. The CDR3 length is 14 residues. The J segment lost 0 bases and the V segment lost 5 bases, leaving 2 bases of the junction unmatched. The CDR3 sequence: CASSGTGTNYGYTF. CDR3 DNA: TGTGCCAGCAGTGGGACAGGAACTAACTATGGCTACACCTTC.

J is TRBJ2-7 and V is TRBV11-3; D is uncertain. The CDR3 is 13 residues long. V was trimmed by 1 base and J by 13 bases, leaving 17 bases between them. Germline V CDR1 and CDR2: SGHNT, YENEEA. The CDR3 sequence is CASSLAPSRQIYF. The DNA for the CDR3 is TGTGCCAGCAGCTTAGCGCCCTCGCGGCAGATTTACTTC.

This clone was seen just once. The CDR3 coding sequence is TGTGCTAGTGGTAGCGCCGGGACAGTGAACTATGGCTACACCTTC. Translating gives CASGSAGTVNYGYTF. The chain uses TRBV12-5 and TRBJ1-2; 7 positions agree with TRBD1. The CDR3 covers 15 residues. Germline V gives CDR1 LGHNT, CDR2 FRNRAP. Trimming cost V 5 bases and J 2 bases; bases outside gene matches: 8.

The chain is built from TRBV20-1 and TRBJ2-4; D not certain. Deletions cut 3 bases from V and 1 base from J, with 13 bases between. The CDR3 length is 15 residues. Per germline, CDR1 DFQATT and CDR2 SNEGSKA (reference sequence). The CDR3 DNA is TGCAGTGCTAGTCTCCCTGAGGTGGCCAAAAACATTCAGTACTTC. Protein sequence: CSASLPEVAKNIQYF.

V gene TRBV28 combines with J gene TRBJ2-5; TRBD2 is a possible D gene (6 bases). The CDR3 loop spans 15 amino acids. Deletions cut 6 bases from V and 1 base from J, with 15 bases between. CDR1 MDHEN and CDR2 SYDVKM come from the germline V gene. CDR3 sequence reads: CASRYERASQETQYF. The CDR3 DNA is TGTGCCAGCAGATATGAGCGGGCGTCCCAAGAGACCCAGTACTTC. Filled out from reference TRBV28 and TRBJ2-5, the complete variable domain reads DVKVTQSSRYLVKRTGEKVFLECVQDMDHENMFWYRQDPGLGLRLIYFSYDVKMKEKGDIPEGYSVSREKKERFSLILESASTNQTSMYLCASRYERASQETQYFGPGTRLLVL.

There are a few counts of this clone. The chain couples TRBV30 to TRBJ2-7; 7 bases match TRBD2. Trimming cost V 1 base and J 3 bases; bases outside gene matches: 3. There are 13 residues in the CDR3. Germline V gene data show CDR1 as GTSNPN and CDR2 as SVGIG (reference sequence). The CDR3 DNA follows: TGTGCCTGGAGTGCGGGACTACACTACGAGCAGTACTTC. This encodes CAWSAGLHYEQYF.

This clone was seen once. This sequence joins TRBV7-2 and TRBJ2-1; D might be TRBD2 (6 bases). CDR1 is SGHTA and CDR2 is FQGNSA in the germline V gene. Trimming left V 4 bases short and J 5 bases short, with 21 bases between. This CDR3 contains 17 residues. In nucleotides, the CDR3 is TGTGCCAGCAGCTCCCGCAGCCGACTAAGCGGGCACAATGAGCAGTTCTTC. The encoded protein is CASSSRSRLSGHNEQFF.

The gene calls are TRBV5-1 and TRBJ1-6, with 7 nucleotides matching TRBD1. The V segment lost 4 bases and the J segment 10 bases; nucleotides outside the gene matches: 5. CDR3 length equals 13 residues. From germline, CDR1 is SGHRS and CDR2 YFSETQ. This CDR3 is CASSSTGESPLHF. The CDR3 bases are TGCGCCAGCAGCAGCACAGGGGAATCACCCCTCCACTTT.

The rearrangement uses TRBV28 and TRBJ1-2, with D possibly being TRBD1 (5 bases). Deletions cut 1 base from V and 6 bases from J, with 12 bases between. The CDR3 totals 14 residues. The V gene's germline CDR1 is MDHEN and CDR2 SYDVKM. The CDR3 DNA is TGTGCCAGCAGTTTATTTGTCAGGGCCCATGGCTACACCTTC. This encodes CASSLFVRAHGYTF.

The rearrangement joins TRBV4-3 to TRBJ2-3; 7 bases fit TRBD2. The CDR3 has 17 residues. Germline trimming cut 0 bases from V and 0 bases from J; bases unmatched to any gene: 6. Germline CDR1 is LGHNA and CDR2 is YSLEER. CDR3 sequence: CASSQETSGLSTDTQYF. The CDR3, as DNA: TGCGCCAGCAGCCAAGAGACCTCGGGACTAAGCACAGATACGCAGTATTTT.

J is TRBJ1-2 and V is TRBV5-4; TRBD1 matches 8 bases. This CDR3 has 15 amino acids. After removal of 1 base from V and 2 bases from J, the junction contained 4 bases not matched to a gene. Germline V gene data show CDR1 as SGHNT and CDR2 as YYREEE (reference sequence). CDR3 region: CASSLRQGWNYGYTF. CDR3 in DNA: TGTGCCAGCAGCTTGAGACAGGGGTGGAACTATGGCTACACCTTC.

V usage is TRBV30 and J usage is TRBJ2-1; tentatively, D is TRBD2 (5 bases). Trimming took off 5 bases at V and 8 bases at J, with 28 bases between the two ends. Germline CDR1 is GTSNPN and CDR2 is SVGIG (reference sequence). CDR3 length: 17 residues. CDR3 region: CAWAVGRVRDRPDEQFF. The CDR3, as DNA: TGTGCCTGGGCAGTTGGGAGAGTTCGCGATCGACCTGATGAGCAGTTCTTC. Combining the CDR3 with reference TRBV30 and TRBJ2-1 gives the whole variable domain SQTIHQWPATLVQPVGSPLSLECTVEGTSNPNLYWYRQAAGRGLQLLFYSVGIGQISSEVPQNLSASRPQDRQFILSSKKLLLSDSGFYLCAWAVGRVRDRPDEQFFGPGTRLTVL.

The chain recombines TRBV6-5 with TRBJ2-2, with a tentative D call TRBD1 (6 bases). V was trimmed by 6 bases and J by 1 base, leaving 12 bases between them. The V gene's germline CDR1 is MNHEY and CDR2 SVGAGI. The CDR3 consists of 15 residues. The DNA for the CDR3 is TGTGCCAGCAGCTCAGACAGGCTGAACACCGGGGAGCTGTTTTTT. This codes for CASSSDRLNTGELFF.

The V call is TRBV7-3, the J call TRBJ2-2; D is unresolved. V shed 5 bases and J shed 7 bases, with 8 bases lying between them. Germline values: CDR1 SGHTA, CDR2 FQGTGA. CDR3 length: 12 residues. The CDR3 spells CASSPTGGELFF. The DNA of the CDR3 is TGTGCCAGCAGCCCAACGGGCGGGGAGCTGTTTTTT.

The gene calls are TRBV19 and TRBJ2-7; 8 bases match TRBD1. Germline CDR1 and CDR2: LNHDA and SQIVND (reference sequence). The V gene end was trimmed by 3 bases and the J gene end by 6 bases; junction bases not matched to a gene: 10. The CDR3 runs 15 residues. CDR3 bases: TGTGCCAGTAGTATCCCCTCAGGGGGCCTCGGCGAGCAGTACTTC. Its protein is CASSIPSGGLGEQYF.

The chain combines TRBV18 with TRBJ1-4; 8 positions match TRBD1. Trimming took 0 bases from V and 8 from J; bases not matched to a gene: 5. The germline CDR1 and CDR2 sequences are KGHSH and LQKENI. This CDR3 spans 15 amino acids. CDR3 sequence reads: CASSPPGQGMEKLFF. The CDR3 DNA reads as TGTGCCAGCTCACCACCAGGACAGGGAATGGAAAAACTGTTTTTT. The variable domain in full, with the rest retrieved from reference TRBV18 and TRBJ1-4, is NAGVMQNPRHLVRRRGQEARLRCSPMKGHSHVYWYRQLPEEGLKFMVYLQKENIIDESGMPKERFSAEFPKEGPSILRIQQVVRGDSAAYFCASSPPGQGMEKLFFGSGTQLSVL.